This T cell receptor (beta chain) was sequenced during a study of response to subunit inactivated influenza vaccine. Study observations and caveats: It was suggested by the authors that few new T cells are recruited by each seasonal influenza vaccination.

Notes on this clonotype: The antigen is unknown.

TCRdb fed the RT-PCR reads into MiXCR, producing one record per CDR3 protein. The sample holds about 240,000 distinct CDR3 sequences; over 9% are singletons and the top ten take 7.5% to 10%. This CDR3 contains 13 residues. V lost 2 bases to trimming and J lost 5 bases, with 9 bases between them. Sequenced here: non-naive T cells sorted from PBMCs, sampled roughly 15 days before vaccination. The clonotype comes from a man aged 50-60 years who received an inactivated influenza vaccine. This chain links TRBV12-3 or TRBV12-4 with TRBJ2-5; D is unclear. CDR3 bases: TGTGCCAGCAGTTTACGACACTTGGAGACCCAGTACTTC. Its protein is CASSLRHLETQYF.